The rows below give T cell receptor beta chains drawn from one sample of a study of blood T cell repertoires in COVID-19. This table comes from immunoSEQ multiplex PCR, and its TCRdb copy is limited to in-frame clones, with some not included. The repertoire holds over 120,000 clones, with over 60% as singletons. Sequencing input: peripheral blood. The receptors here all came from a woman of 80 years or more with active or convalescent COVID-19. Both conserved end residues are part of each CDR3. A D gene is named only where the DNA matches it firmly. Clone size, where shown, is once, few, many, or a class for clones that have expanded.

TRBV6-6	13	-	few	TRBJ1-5	TGTGCCAGCGAGCAGGACTTAAATCAGCCCCAGCATTTT	CASEQDLNQPQHF
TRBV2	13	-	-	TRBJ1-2	TGTGCCAGCAGTGGGTGGGGCTACTATGGCTACACCTTC	CASSGWGYYGYTF
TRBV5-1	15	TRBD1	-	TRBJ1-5	TGCGCCAGCAGCTTGGGACAGGGAGGCAGTCAGCCCCAGCATTTT	CASSLGQGGSQPQHF
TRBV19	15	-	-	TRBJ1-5	TGTGCCAGTAGTATATATGCGGATAGCAATCAGCCCCAGCATTTT	CASSIYADSNQPQHF
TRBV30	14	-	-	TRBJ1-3	TGTGCCTGGATTACAGGCGAATCTGGAAACACCATATATTTT	CAWITGESGNTIYF
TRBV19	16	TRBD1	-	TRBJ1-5	TGTGCCAGTAGCACCACAGGGGGCGCGAGCAATCAGCCCCAGCATTTT	CASSTTGGASNQPQHF
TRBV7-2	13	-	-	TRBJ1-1	TGTGCCAGCAGCTTATTCGGTGAGATTGAAGCTTTCTTT	CASSLFGEIEAFF
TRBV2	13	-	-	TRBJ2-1	TGTGCCAGCAGTGAAAGTCAGATCAATGAGCAGTTCTTC	CASSESQINEQFF
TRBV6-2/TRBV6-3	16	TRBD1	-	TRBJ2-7	TGTGCCAGCAGCCGCTACGGGACAGGACGAATCTACGAGCAGTACTTC	CASSRYGTGRIYEQYF
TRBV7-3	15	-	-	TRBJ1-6	TGTGCCAGCAGCCGAAACAGGGCTAATAATTCACCCCTCCACTTT	CASSRNRANNSPLHF
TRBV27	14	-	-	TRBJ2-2	TGTGCCAGCAGGGAGAGGAGGTCCACCGGGGAGCTGTTTTTT	CASRERRSTGELFF
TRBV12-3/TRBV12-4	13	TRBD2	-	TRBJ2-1	TGTGCCAGCAGTCCGGGACTAGCCTATGAGCAGTTCTTC	CASSPGLAYEQFF
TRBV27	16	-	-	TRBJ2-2	TGTGCCAGCAGTTTAAAGTCCGGGGTTAACACCGGGGAGCTGTTTTTT	CASSLKSGVNTGELFF
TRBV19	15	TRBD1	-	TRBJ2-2	TGTGCCAGTAGCCGACAGGGGTATGACACCGGGGAGCTGTTTTTT	CASSRQGYDTGELFF
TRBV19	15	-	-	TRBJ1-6	TGTGCCAGTAATTCTCCGGGCTCCTATAATTCACCCCTCCACTTT	CASNSPGSYNSPLHF
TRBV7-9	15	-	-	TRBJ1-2	TGTGCCAGCAGCTTAGTTACAGGGTCTAACTATGGCTACACCTTC	CASSLVTGSNYGYTF
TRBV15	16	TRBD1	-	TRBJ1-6	TGTGCCACCAGCCCAGGACAGGCAAACTATAATTCACCCCTCCACTTT	CATSPGQANYNSPLHF
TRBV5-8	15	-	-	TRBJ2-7	TGTGCCAGCAGCTTGGGACAGTATCCCTGGGACGAGCAGTACTTC	CASSLGQYPWDEQYF
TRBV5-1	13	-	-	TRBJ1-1	TGCGCCAGCAATTTCCGGGGTGACACTGAAGCTTTCTTT	CASNFRGDTEAFF
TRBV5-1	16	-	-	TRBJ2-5	TGCGCCAGCAGCCCAAGTCCCAGGGGTATCGGAGAGACCCAGTACTTC	CASSPSPRGIGETQYF
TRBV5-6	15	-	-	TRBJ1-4	TGTGCCAGCAGCCCGAGGACAGCTACACGTACTAAACTGTTTTTT	CASSPRTATRTKLFF
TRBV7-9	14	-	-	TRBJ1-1	TGTGCCAGCAGCCGAACAGGGTACAACACTGAAGCTTTCTTT	CASSRTGYNTEAFF
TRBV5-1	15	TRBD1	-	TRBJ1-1	TGCGCCAGCAGCTTGCCGGGGACAGCGACCACTGAAGCTTTCTTT	CASSLPGTATTEAFF
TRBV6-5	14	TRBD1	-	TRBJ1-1	TGTGCCAGCAGACGAGGGGGCCAGAACACTGAAGCTTTCTTT	CASRRGGQNTEAFF
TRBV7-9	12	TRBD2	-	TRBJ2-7	TGTGCCAGCAAACGTGGGGGGGATGAGCAGTACTTC	CASKRGGDEQYF
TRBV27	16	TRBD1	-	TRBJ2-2	TGTGCCAGCAGTCCGGGACAGGTGATGAACACCGGGGAGCTGTTTTTT	CASSPGQVMNTGELFF
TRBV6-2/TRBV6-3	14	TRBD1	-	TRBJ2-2	TGTGCCAGCAGTTACCGACAGGGCTACGGGGAGCTGTTTTTT	CASSYRQGYGELFF
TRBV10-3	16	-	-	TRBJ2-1	TGTGCCATCAGTGGGGGGCAGGGACGTTCCTACAATGAGCAGTTCTTC	CAISGGQGRSYNEQFF
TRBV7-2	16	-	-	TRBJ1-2	TGTGCCAGCAGCGGCGACAGGACCCTCCTTAACTATGGCTACACCTTC	CASSGDRTLLNYGYTF
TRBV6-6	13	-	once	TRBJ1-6	TGTGCCAGCGGGGTGGGGCCGAATTCACCCCTCCACTTT	CASGVGPNSPLHF
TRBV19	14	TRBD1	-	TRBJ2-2	TGTGCCACGACAGACAGGGGGTTAACCGGGGAGCTGTTTTTT	CATTDRGLTGELFF
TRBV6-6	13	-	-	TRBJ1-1	TGTGCCAGCTCGAACCCAGTTATTTCTGAAGCTTTCTTT	CASSNPVISEAFF
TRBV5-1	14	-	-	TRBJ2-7	TGCGCCAGCAGCTTCCAGGTGAGCTCCTACGAGCAGTACTTC	CASSFQVSSYEQYF
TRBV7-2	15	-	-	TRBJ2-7	TGTGCCAGCAGCTTAGGCGGGACCGACAGAGCCTTGCAGTACTTC	CASSLGGTDRALQYF
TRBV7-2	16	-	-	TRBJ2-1	TGTGCCAGCAGCCGGGTGGCAGGGTCCTCCTACAATGAGCAGTTCTTC	CASSRVAGSSYNEQFF
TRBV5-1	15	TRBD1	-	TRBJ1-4	TGCGCCAGCAGCATAGCCGGGACAGAAAATGAAAAACTGTTTTTT	CASSIAGTENEKLFF
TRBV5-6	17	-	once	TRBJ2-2	TGTGCCAGCAGCCAGACCCCCGACAGGTTGAGAGCCGGGGAGCTGTTTTTT	CASSQTPDRLRAGELFF
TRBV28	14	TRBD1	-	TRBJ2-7	TGTGCCAGCCTCCGGAGACAGGGCTCCTACGAGCAGTACTTC	CASLRRQGSYEQYF
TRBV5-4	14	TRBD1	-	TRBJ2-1	TGTGCCAGCAGGAGGGACAGGGGGCTTGGTGAGCAGTTCTTC	CASRRDRGLGEQFF
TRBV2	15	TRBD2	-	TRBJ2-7	TGTGCCAGCAGGGAATCGACTAGCGGGCCCTACGAGCAGTACTTC	CASRESTSGPYEQYF
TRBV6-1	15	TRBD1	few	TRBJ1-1	TGTGCCAGCAGTGATAGGACAGGGGGCACGGCTGAAGCTTTCTTT	CASSDRTGGTAEAFF
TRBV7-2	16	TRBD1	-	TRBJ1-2	TGTGCCAGCAGCCCACACGGGACAGGGGGCGGGTTCCACTACACCTTC	CASSPHGTGGGFHYTF